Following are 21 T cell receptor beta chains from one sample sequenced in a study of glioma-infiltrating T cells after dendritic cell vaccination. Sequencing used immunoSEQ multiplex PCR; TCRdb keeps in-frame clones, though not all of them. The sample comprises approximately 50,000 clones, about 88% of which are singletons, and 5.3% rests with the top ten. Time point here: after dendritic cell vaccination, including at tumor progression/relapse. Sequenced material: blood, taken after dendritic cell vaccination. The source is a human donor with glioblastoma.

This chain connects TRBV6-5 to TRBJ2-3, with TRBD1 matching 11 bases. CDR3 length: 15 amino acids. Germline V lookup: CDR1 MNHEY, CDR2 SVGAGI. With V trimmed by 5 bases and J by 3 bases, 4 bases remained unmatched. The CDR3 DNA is TGTGCCAGCAGTCTTGGGGACAGGGGGACAGATACGCAGTATTTT. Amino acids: CASSLGDRGTDTQYF.

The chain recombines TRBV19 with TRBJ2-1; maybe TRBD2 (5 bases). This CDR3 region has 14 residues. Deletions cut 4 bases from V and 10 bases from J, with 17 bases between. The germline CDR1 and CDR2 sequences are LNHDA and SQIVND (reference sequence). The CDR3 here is CASSSSSRGSEQFF. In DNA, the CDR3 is TGTGCCAGTAGTAGTTCGAGCCGGGGTTCAGAGCAGTTCTTC.

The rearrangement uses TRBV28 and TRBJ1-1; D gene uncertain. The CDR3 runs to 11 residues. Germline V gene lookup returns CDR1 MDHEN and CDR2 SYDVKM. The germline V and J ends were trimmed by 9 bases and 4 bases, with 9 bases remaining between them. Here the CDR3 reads CASSAPTEAFF. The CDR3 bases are TGTGCCAGTAGCGCACCCACTGAAGCTTTCTTT. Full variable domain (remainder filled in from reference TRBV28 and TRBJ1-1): DVKVTQSSRYLVKRTGEKVFLECVQDMDHENMFWYRQDPGLGLRLIYFSYDVKMKEKGDIPEGYSVSREKKERFSLILESASTNQTSMYLCASSAPTEAFFGQGTRLTVV.

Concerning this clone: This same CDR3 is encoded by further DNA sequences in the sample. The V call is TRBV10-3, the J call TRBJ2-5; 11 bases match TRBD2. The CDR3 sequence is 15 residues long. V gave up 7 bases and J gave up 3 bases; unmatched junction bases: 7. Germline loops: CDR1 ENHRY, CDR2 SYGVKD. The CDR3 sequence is CAINGLAGPKETQYF. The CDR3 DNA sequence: TGTGCCATCAACGGACTAGCGGGTCCAAAAGAGACCCAGTACTTC.

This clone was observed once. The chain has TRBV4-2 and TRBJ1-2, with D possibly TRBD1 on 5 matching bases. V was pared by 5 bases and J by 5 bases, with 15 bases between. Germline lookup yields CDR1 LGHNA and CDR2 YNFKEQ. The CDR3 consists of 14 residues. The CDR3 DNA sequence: TGTGCCAGCAGCTCCCGGACATTCGGTTATGGCTACACCTTC. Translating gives CASSSRTFGYGYTF.

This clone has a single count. As DNA, the CDR3 is TGTGCCATCGGAGGGGCGAGCAATCAGCCCCAGCATTTT. The encoded protein is CAIGGASNQPQHF. The chain joins TRBV10-3 to TRBJ1-5; tentatively, D is TRBD1 (5 bases). CDR1 and CDR2 from the germline V gene are ENHRY and SYGVKD. The CDR3 runs to 13 residues. Trimming took 8 bases from V and 1 from J, leaving 9 bases between them.

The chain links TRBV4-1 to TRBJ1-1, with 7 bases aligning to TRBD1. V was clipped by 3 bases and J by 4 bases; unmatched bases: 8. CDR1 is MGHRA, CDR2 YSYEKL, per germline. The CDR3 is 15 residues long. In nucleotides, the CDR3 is TGCGCCAGCAGCCACCCGGACAGGTTGAGCACTGAAGCTTTCTTT. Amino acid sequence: CASSHPDRLSTEAFF.

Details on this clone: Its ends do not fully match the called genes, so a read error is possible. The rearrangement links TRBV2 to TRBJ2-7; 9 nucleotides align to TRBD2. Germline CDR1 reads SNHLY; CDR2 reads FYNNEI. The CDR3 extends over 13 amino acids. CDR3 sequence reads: CASRELAGVGNQF. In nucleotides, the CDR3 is TGTGCCAGCAGGGAATTAGCGGGAGTCGGGAACCAGTTC.

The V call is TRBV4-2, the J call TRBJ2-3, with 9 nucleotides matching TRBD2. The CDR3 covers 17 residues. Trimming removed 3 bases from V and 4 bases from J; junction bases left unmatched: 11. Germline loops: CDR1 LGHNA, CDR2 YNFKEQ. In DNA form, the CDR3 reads TGTGCCAGCAGCCAGGGCTCTCTAGCGGGACTATCAGATACGCAGTATTTT. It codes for CASSQGSLAGLSDTQYF.

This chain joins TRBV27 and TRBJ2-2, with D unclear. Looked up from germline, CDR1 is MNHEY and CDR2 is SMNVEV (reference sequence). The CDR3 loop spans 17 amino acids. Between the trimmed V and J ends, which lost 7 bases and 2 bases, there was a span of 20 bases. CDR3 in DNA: TGTGCCAGCATGGCCTATCGAGGTTGGAAAAACACCGGGGAGCTGTTTTTT. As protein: CASMAYRGWKNTGELFF.

The CDR3 loop reads CASSERLAGVNGANVLTF. CDR3 sequence (DNA): TGCGCCAGCAGTGAGCGGCTAGCGGGAGTAAATGGGGCCAACGTCCTGACTTTC. The genes are TRBV10-2 and TRBJ2-6; TRBD2 matches at 10 bases. The J segment lost 3 bases and the V segment lost 2 bases, leaving 7 bases of the junction unmatched. The length of the CDR3 is 18 residues. From germline, CDR1 is WSHSY and CDR2 SAAADI.

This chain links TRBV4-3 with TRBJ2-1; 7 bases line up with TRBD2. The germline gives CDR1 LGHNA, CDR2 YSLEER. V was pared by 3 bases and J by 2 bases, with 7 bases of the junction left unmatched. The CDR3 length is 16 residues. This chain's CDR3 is CASSQRATSAYNEQFF. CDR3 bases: TGCGCCAGCAGCCAGAGAGCTACTAGCGCCTACAATGAGCAGTTCTTC.

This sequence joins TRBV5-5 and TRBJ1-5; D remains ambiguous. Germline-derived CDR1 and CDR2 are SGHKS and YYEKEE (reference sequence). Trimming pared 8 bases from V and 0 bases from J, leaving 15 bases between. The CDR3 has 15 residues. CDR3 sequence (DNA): TGTGCCAGTAAAAGCGGGCAGTATAGCAATCAGCCCCAGCATTTT. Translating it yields CASKSGQYSNQPQHF. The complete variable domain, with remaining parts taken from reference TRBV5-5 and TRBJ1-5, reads DAGVTQSPTHLIKTRGQQVTLRCSPISGHKSVSWYQQVLGQGPQFIFQYYEKEERGRGNFPDRFSARQFPNYSSELNVNALLLGDSALYLCASKSGQYSNQPQHFGDGTRLSIL.

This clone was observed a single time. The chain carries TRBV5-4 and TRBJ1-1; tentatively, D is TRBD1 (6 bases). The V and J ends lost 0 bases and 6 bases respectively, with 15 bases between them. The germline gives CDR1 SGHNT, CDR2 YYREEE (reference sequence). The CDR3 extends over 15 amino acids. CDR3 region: CASSLVAGADSEAFF. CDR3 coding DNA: TGTGCCAGCAGCTTGGTCGCAGGGGCTGATTCTGAAGCTTTCTTT.

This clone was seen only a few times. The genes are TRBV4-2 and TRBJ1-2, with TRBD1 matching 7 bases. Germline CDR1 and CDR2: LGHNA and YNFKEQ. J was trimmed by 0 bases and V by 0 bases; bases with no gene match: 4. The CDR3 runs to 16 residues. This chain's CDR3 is CASSQDVQGANYGYTF. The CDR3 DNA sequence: TGTGCCAGCAGCCAAGATGTCCAGGGGGCTAACTATGGCTACACCTTC.

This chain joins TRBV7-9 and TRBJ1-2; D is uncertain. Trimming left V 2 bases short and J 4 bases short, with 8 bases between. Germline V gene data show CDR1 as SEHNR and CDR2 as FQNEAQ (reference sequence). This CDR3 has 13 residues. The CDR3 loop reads CASSLPNGYGYTF. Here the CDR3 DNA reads TGTGCCAGCAGCTTACCCAACGGCTATGGCTACACCTTC.

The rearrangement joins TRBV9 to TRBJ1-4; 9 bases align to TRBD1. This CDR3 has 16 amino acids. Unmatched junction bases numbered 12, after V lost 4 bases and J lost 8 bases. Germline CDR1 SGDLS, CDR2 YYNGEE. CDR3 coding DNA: TGTGCCAGCAGCACCGGGACAGGGTTTTCAGGCGAAAAACTGTTTTTT. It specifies CASSTGTGFSGEKLFF. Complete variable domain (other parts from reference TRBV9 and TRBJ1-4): DSGVTQTPKHLITATGQRVTLRCSPRSGDLSVYWYQQSLDQGLQFLIQYYNGEERAKGNILERFSAQQFPDLHSELNLSSLELGDSALYFCASSTGTGFSGEKLFFGSGTQLSVL.

DNA for the CDR3: TGTGCCAGCAGCTTAGTTAGCGGGAGTTCGGATGAGCAGTACTTC. This encodes CASSLVSGSSDEQYF. This chain joins TRBV7-8 and TRBJ2-7; 9 bases map to TRBD2. Trimming took 1 base from V and 7 from J; bases not matched to a gene: 8. CDR3 size: 15 residues. Per the germline V gene, CDR1 is SGHVS and CDR2 is FQNEAQ. Full variable domain (rest looked up from reference TRBV7-8 and TRBJ2-7): GAGVSQSPRYKVAKRGQDVALRCDPISGHVSLFWYQQALGQGPEFLTYFQNEAQLDKSGLPSDRFFAERPEGSVSTLKIQRTQQEDSAVYLCASSLVSGSSDEQYFGPGTRLTVT.

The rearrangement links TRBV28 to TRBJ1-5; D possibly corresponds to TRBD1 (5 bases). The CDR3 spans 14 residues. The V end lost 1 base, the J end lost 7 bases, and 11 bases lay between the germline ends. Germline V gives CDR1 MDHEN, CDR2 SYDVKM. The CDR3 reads CASSLSGGTQPQHF. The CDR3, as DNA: TGTGCCAGCAGTTTATCGGGGGGGACCCAGCCCCAGCATTTT.

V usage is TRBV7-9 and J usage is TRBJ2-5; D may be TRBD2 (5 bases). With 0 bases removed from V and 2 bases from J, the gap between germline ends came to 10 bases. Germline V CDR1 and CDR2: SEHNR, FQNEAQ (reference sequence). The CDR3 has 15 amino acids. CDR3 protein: CASSLAPSGQETQYF. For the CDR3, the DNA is TGTGCCAGCAGCTTAGCGCCCTCGGGGCAAGAGACCCAGTACTTC.

The CDR3 DNA reads as TGTGCCATCAGAAGACTAGCGGGAGGGCCGCCGGTCACCGGGGAGCTGTTTTTT. Translated, it gives CAIRRLAGGPPVTGELFF. The chain links TRBV10-3 to TRBJ2-2; TRBD2 agrees at 14 bases. CDR1 is ENHRY and CDR2 is SYGVKD in the germline V gene. The length of the CDR3 is 18 residues. V lost 6 bases, J lost 4 bases, and 10 bases stayed unmatched.